This is a list of T cell receptor beta chains from one sample in a study of blood T cell repertoires in COVID-19. The data were produced by immunoSEQ multiplex PCR, yet TCRdb's version contains in-frame clones alone and is incomplete. Of about 220,000 clones listed, approximately 81% were seen once; the top ten hold 3% to 4%. Sequencing was done on a sample of peripheral blood. The receptors originated from a woman aged 80 or over with acute or convalescent COVID-19. The CDR3 runs from the conserved cysteine through the conserved F or W. Fields, in order: V gene, D gene, clone size, J gene, CDR3 DNA, CDR3 protein. D genes are given only for firm matches. Some rows mark clone size as missing; the rest say once, few, many or name a class of expanded clone.

TRBV4-3	.	.	TRBJ1-1	TGCGCCAGCAGCCAAGAGAATTACGCTATTGAAGCTTTCTTT	CASSQENYAIEAFF
TRBV19	TRBD2	.	TRBJ2-1	TGTGCCAGTAGTACAGGGACTAGCGGGGTCTCCTACAATGAGCAGTTCTTC	CASSTGTSGVSYNEQFF
TRBV6-4	TRBD2	.	TRBJ2-1	TGTGCCAGCACCGGACTAGCGGGGGTGAGCTCCTACAATGAGCAGTTCTTC	CASTGLAGVSSYNEQFF
TRBV29-1	TRBD1	.	TRBJ1-2	TGCAGCGTCGACAGGGGATCGGATGGCTACACCTTC	CSVDRGSDGYTF
TRBV19	TRBD1	.	TRBJ2-7	TGTGCCAGCCTAACCCCCAGGGGGAGTCACTACGAGCAGTACTTC	CASLTPRGSHYEQYF
TRBV6-5	.	.	TRBJ1-2	TGTGCCAGCAGTGACTCAGGGGCCCGTCGCTATGGCTACACCTTC	CASSDSGARRYGYTF
TRBV11-3	.	once	TRBJ1-1	TGTGCCAGCAGCTTAGAAGCGGGGATGAACACTGAAGCTTTCTTT	CASSLEAGMNTEAFF
TRBV19	.	.	TRBJ1-1	TGTGCCGGTAGCGACACTGAAGCTTTCTTT	CAGSDTEAFF
TRBV3-1/TRBV3-2	.	.	TRBJ2-7	TGTGCCAGCAGCTTAGGGCGGGGACGTCAGACGGGGCAGTACTTC	CASSLGRGRQTGQYF
TRBV19	.	.	TRBJ1-1	TGTGCCAGTACCGTGGTCACAAAAGGCGGGGGAGCTTTCTTT	CASTVVTKGGGAFF
TRBV30	.	.	TRBJ1-2	TGTGCCTGGAGAGGGGGGGCCGCTAACTATGGCTACACCTTC	CAWRGGAANYGYTF
TRBV6-5	.	.	TRBJ2-3	TGTGCCAGCAATCCGACTGGCACAGATACGCAGTATTTT	CASNPTGTDTQYF
TRBV7-2	TRBD1	.	TRBJ2-5	TGTGCCAGCAGCTTATCCCGGGACAGACAAGAGACCCAGTACTTC	CASSLSRDRQETQYF
TRBV27	.	.	TRBJ2-6	TGTGCCAGCAGTTTCAGGGGCACTGGGGCCAACGTCCTGACTTTC	CASSFRGTGANVLTF
TRBV5-1	.	.	TRBJ1-1	TGCGCCAGCAGCTCGACAGTAAACACTGAAGCTTTCTTT	CASSSTVNTEAFF
TRBV6-4	TRBD2	.	TRBJ2-3	TGTGCCAGCAGCCAAGTGGGACTAGCGGGGAATACGCAGTATTTT	CASSQVGLAGNTQYF
TRBV28	TRBD1	.	TRBJ1-2	TGTGCCAGCAGTTTAGACAGGGGGCTCGGCTACACCTTC	CASSLDRGLGYTF
TRBV30	.	.	TRBJ2-4	TGTGCCGCGGCCCCGGCAGGGACAACTTTAGCCAAAAACATTCAGTACTTC	CAAAPAGTTLAKNIQYF
TRBV3-1/TRBV3-2	.	.	TRBJ2-1	TGTGCCAGCAGCCAAGCTAGCATCGTTACCAGGGAGCAGTTCTTC	CASSQASIVTREQFF
TRBV3-1/TRBV3-2	TRBD1	once	TRBJ2-6	TGTGCCAGCAGCATACGACAGGGCTCAGGGGCCAACGTCCTGACTTTC	CASSIRQGSGANVLTF
TRBV28	TRBD1	.	TRBJ2-2	TGTGCCAGCAGTTTGGACGGACAGGGTACGAACACCGGGGAGCTGTTTTTT	CASSLDGQGTNTGELFF
TRBV11-3	.	few	TRBJ1-3	TGTGCCAGCAGCTTAATTACCTTGAGCTCTGGAAACACCATATATTTT	CASSLITLSSGNTIYF
TRBV24-1	TRBD1	.	TRBJ2-2	TGTGCCACCAGTGATATAGGACAGGGGGTAGGGGAGCTGTTTTTT	CATSDIGQGVGELFF
TRBV2	.	.	TRBJ1-2	TGTGCCAGCAGCCCAGGATGGGGCGGCTATGGCTACACCTTC	CASSPGWGGYGYTF
TRBV11-3	TRBD2	.	TRBJ2-1	TGTGCCAGCAGCTTGGGGCGGGGGGCATACAATGAGCAGTTCTTC	CASSLGRGAYNEQFF
TRBV6-1	.	.	TRBJ1-2	TGTGCCAGCATCCCCACCCAGGGGTTTGACTATGGCTACACCTTC	CASIPTQGFDYGYTF
TRBV27	TRBD1	many	TRBJ1-2	TGTGCCAGCAGACCTCGACAGGGGGCAATCGGAAACTATGGCTACACCTTC	CASRPRQGAIGNYGYTF
TRBV7-2	TRBD2	.	TRBJ2-1	TGTGCCAGCAGCTTAGCTAGCGGGACCTACAATGAGCAGTTCTTC	CASSLASGTYNEQFF
TRBV7-8	.	.	TRBJ1-6	TGTGCCAGCAGCTTATTAGGGGAAGTAAATTCACCCCTCCACTTT	CASSLLGEVNSPLHF
TRBV5-1	TRBD1	.	TRBJ1-2	TGCGCCAGCGGGACAGGGAAATCCTATGGCTACACCTTC	CASGTGKSYGYTF
TRBV10-3	.	.	TRBJ2-2	TGTGCCATCAGTGAGTCTTTTTATAGCACCGGGGAGCTGTTTTTT	CAISESFYSTGELFF
TRBV4-3	TRBD2	.	TRBJ2-1	TGCGCCAGCAGCCATCTCCTAGCGGGGGCTTACAATGAGCAGTTCTTC	CASSHLLAGAYNEQFF
TRBV5-1	.	.	TRBJ1-2	TGCGCCAGCAGCCTGGGACTAGACGATGGCTACACCTTC	CASSLGLDDGYTF
TRBV9	.	.	TRBJ1-6	TGTGCCAGCAGCAGCCCTTCACCCCTCCACTTT	CASSSPSPLHF
TRBV2	.	.	TRBJ1-6	TGTGCCAGTAGGACAGACTATAATTCACCCCTCCACTTT	CASRTDYNSPLHF
TRBV6-5	TRBD2	.	TRBJ2-5	TGTGCCAGCAGACCTACTAGCGGGGGGGCCGAGACCCAGTACTTC	CASRPTSGGAETQYF
TRBV6-5	.	.	TRBJ1-4	TGTGCCAGCAGTCATGTTGCTAATGAAAAACTGTTTTTT	CASSHVANEKLFF
TRBV6-5	TRBD1	.	TRBJ1-2	TGTGCCAGCAGTTATCTTCGGACAGGGACGAACTATGGCTACACCTTC	CASSYLRTGTNYGYTF
TRBV2	TRBD1	.	TRBJ2-7	TGTGCCAGCAGAGCGGGACAGGGTCTCTACGAGCAGTACTTC	CASRAGQGLYEQYF
TRBV5-1	.	.	TRBJ1-2	TGCGCCAGCAGCTTGGCTAATGGCATGGGAGAATATGGCTACACCTTC	CASSLANGMGEYGYTF
TRBV4-2	.	.	TRBJ1-1	TGTGCCAGCAGCCAAGAGGTGCAGGGTGAAGCTTTCTTT	CASSQEVQGEAFF
TRBV19	TRBD1	.	TRBJ2-7	TGTGCCAGTAGTCCGGGACAGGGGGCCACGAGGCAGTACTTC	CASSPGQGATRQYF